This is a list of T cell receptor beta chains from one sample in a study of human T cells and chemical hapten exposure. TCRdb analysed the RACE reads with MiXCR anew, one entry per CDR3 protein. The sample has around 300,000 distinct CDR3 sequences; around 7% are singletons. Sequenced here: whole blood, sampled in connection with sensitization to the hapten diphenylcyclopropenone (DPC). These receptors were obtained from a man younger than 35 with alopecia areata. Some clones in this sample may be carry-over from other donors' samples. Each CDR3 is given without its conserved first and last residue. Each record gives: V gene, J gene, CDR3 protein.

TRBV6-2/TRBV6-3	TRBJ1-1	ASSQRSAEAF
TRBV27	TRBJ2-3	ASSARSWGRLPRGTDTQY
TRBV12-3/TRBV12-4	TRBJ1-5	ASSFNVGGNQPQH
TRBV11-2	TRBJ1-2	ASSLAGLRDYGYT
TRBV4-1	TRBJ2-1	ASSQLFGRSGNEQF
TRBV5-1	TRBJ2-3	ASSLGAGRDTQY
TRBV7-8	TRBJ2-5	ASSLIGTSKNIQETQY
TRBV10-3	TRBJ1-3	ASNRASGNTIY
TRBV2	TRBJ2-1	AITASGYNEQF
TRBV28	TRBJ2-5	ASSLPGTTETQY
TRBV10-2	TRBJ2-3	ASSTPGGNTDTQY
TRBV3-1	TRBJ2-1	ASTPQPSLGPGNEQF
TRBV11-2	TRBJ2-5	ASSSLAGRGTQY
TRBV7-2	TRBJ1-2	ASKQYYGYT
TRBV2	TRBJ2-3	ASKGGWTDTQY
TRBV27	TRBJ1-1	ASRVQQRNTEAF
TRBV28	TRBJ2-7	ASKGGGYEQY
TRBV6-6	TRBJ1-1	ASSPGGPYVPEAF
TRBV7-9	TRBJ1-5	ASSGDLNQPQH
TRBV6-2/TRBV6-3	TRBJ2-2	ASSYSLSPGGDTGELF
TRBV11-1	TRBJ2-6	ASSLDPGQAFSGANVLT
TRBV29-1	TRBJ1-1	SVGVFEAF
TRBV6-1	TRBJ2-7	ASSASGTSYEQY
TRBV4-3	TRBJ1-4	ASSQAQGAETNEKLF
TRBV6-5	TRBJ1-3	ASRTGAYTGNTIY
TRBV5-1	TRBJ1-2	ASSVRIAMYGYT
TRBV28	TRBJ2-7	ASSFTGTYEQY